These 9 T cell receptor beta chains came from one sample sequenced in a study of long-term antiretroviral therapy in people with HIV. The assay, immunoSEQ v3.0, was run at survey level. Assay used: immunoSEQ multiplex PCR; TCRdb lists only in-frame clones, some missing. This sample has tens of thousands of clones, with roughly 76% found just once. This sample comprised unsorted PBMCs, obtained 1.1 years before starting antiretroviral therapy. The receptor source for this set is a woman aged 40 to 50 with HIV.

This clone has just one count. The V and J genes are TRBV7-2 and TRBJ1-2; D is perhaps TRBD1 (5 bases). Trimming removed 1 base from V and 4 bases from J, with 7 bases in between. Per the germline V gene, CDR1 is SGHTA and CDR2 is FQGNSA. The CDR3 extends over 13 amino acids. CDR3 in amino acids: CASSLGTTYGYTF. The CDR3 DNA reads TGTGCCAGCAGCTTAGGGACAACCTATGGCTACACCTTC.

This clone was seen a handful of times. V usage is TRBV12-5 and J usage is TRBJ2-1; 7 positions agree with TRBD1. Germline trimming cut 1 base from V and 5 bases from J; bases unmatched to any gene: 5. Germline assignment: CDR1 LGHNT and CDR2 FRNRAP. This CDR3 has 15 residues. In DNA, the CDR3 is TGTGCTAGTGGTTTGGGACAGGGTATCCACAATGAGCAGTTCTTC. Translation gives CASGLGQGIHNEQFF.

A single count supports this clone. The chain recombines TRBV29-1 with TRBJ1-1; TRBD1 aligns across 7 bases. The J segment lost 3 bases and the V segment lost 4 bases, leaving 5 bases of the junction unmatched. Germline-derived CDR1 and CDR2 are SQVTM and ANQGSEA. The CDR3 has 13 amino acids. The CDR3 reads CSVVGGADTEAFF. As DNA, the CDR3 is TGCAGCGTTGTAGGGGGCGCGGACACTGAAGCTTTCTTT.

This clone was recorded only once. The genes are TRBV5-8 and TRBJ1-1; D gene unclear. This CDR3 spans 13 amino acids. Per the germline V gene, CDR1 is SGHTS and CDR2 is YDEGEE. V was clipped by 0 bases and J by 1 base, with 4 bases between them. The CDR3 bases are TGTGCCAGCAGCTTGGCTCCGAACACTGAAGCTTTCTTT. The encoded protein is CASSLAPNTEAFF.

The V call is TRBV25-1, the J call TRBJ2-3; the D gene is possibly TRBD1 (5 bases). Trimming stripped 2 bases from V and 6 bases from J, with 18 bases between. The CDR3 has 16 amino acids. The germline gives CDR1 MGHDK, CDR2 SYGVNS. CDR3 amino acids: CASSEALGAGRDTQYF. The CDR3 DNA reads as TGTGCCAGCAGTGAAGCCTTAGGGGCAGGGCGGGATACGCAGTATTTT.

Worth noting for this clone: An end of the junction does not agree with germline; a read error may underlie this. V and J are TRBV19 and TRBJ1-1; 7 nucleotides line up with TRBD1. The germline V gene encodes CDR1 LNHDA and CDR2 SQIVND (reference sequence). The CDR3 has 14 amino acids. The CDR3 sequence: CASSIGGRDTEAFF. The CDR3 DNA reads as TGTGCCAGTAGCATAGGGGGCCGGGACACTGAAGCTTTCTTT.

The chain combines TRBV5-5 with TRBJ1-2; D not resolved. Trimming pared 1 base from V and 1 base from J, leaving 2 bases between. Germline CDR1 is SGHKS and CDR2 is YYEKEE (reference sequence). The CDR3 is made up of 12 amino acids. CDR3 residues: CASSLINYGYTF. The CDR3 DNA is TGTGCCAGCAGCTTGATTAACTATGGCTACACCTTC.

CDR3 sequence: CASRLQGRSDSPLHF. CDR3 in DNA: TGTGCCAGCAGGCTACAGGGTAGGAGTGATTCACCCCTCCACTTT. The V and J genes are TRBV27 and TRBJ1-6; D may be TRBD1 (6 bases). This CDR3 has 15 residues. Germline assignment: CDR1 MNHEY and CDR2 SMNVEV (reference sequence). The germline V and J ends were trimmed by 6 bases and 8 bases, with 17 bases remaining between them.

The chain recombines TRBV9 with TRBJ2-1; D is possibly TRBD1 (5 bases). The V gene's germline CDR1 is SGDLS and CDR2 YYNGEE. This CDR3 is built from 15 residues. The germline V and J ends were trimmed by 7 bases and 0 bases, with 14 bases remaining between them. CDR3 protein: CASYKGPSSYNEQFF. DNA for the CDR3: TGTGCCAGCTACAAGGGGCCCAGCTCCTACAATGAGCAGTTCTTC.